This TCR beta chain was recovered during a study of TIL therapy for anti-PD-1-resistant metastatic lung cancer. Study background: Median patient age was around 50, ranging about 38-75 years.

The immunoSEQ assay was v3. Survey-level samples got around 2.1 million read pairs; deep-level samples got about 5-6.5 million. Generated by immunoSEQ multiplex PCR, the TCRdb table keeps only in-frame clones and is missing some. The data show 50,000 to 70,000 clones, roughly four fifths seen once. To note about this clone: Relative to the germline gene, one junction end is altered; a read error may explain this.

CDR1 is GTSNPN, CDR2 SVGIG, per germline (reference sequence). The CDR3 spans 13 residues. Time point here: pre-treatment sample, taken before nivolumab and TIL therapy. The chain is built from TRBV30 and TRBJ1-1; a possible D gene is TRBD1 (5 bases). The source is a person between 25 and 79 years old with non-small cell lung cancer. The material was blood, obtained at baseline. CDR3 sequence (DNA): TGTGCCTGGATTATCCCCGGGACTCCAAAATGGGTCTTT. Amino acid sequence: CAWIIPGTPKWVF.